This T cell receptor beta chain was sequenced for a study of T cells in Graves' hyperthyroidism and ophthalmopathy. Researchers amplified the TCR beta CDR3 regions from RNA transcripts. An initial round of RT-PCR targeting the TCR CDR3 relied on the HTBI primer set. TCRdb independently ran MiXCR on the multiplex PCR reads; one entry per CDR3 protein. The profile shows roughly 380,000 distinct CDR3 sequences, approximately 15% of them singletons. At least ten counts were recorded for this clonotype. Over 18 months, lack of ophthalmopathy progression marked Graves' hyperthyroidism as stable. It was uncontrolled infection, other autoimmune disease, pregnancy or lactation that excluded patients. Clinical symptoms, serum thyroxine and TRAb, thyroid ultrasound and orbital computed tomography were used for the diagnoses. Germline V lookup: CDR1 DFQATT, CDR2 SNEGSKA (reference sequence). After removal of 1 base from V and 4 bases from J, the junction contained 5 bases not matched to a gene. This CDR3 has 15 amino acids.

The sequence was collected from a woman aged 55-69 years with Graves' hyperthyroidism. This chain uses TRBV20-1 with TRBJ2-3; 10 bases match TRBD2. The sequenced sample was blood. CDR3 sequence reads: CSARVSTSGPDTQYF. Written as DNA, the CDR3 is TGCAGTGCTAGAGTCTCGACTAGCGGGCCAGATACGCAGTATTTT.